The entry that follows covers one T cell receptor beta chain sequence. Antigen specificity is unknown. The CDR3 runs to 16 residues. The ends lost 5 bases at V and 1 base at J; junction bases unmatched: 8. The germline gives CDR1 MNHEY, CDR2 SMNVEV (reference sequence). This sample is drawn from a study of cytomegalovirus exposure and HLA in healthy donors. General observations from the study: Association with HLA alleles at 0.05 false discovery rate was found for around 17,000 TCR beta sequences in a later analysis. In a later analysis, HLA-C alleles had the fewest associated TCRs, DRB1 alleles the most. CMV serostatus stood as the only immune exposure information on hand.

This PCR relied on a set of 60 Vbeta primers and 13 Jbeta primers. Only in-frame clones appear in the TCRdb table, and some are missing; sequencing was by immunoSEQ multiplex PCR. The sample has about 140,000 clones, approximately 82% seen once. The source material was PBMCs. The receptor comes from a man aged 40-49 years in good health and CMV-seronegative. The rearrangement joins TRBV27 to TRBJ2-3, with 8 positions matching TRBD2. CDR3 sequence: CASSAIAGWGTDTQYF. CDR3 sequence (DNA): TGTGCCAGCAGTGCCATAGCGGGGTGGGGCACAGATACGCAGTATTTT.